The TCR beta chain under discussion was sequenced for a study of T cells in Graves' hyperthyroidism and ophthalmopathy (dated by TCRdb to 2018 to 2020). In terms of the full investigation: Peripheral blood samples were taken at the time of initial diagnosis, prior to any treatment. TCR V-J signatures able to tell the groups apart were searched for in a discovery cohort of some 100 patients, of whom 43 had Graves' ophthalmopathy and about 60 had stable Graves' hyperthyroidism. The 85 to 100 discovery patients were divided at random into training and test sets in a 7:3 ratio. In several Graves' hyperthyroidism patients, the study also compared T-cell repertoires from thyroid tissue with T-cell repertoires from blood. Prospective prediction of ophthalmopathy was tested in an independent validation cohort consisting of some 18 hyperthyroidism patients and 15 or so patients who later progressed to ophthalmopathy. The paper describes TCR Vbeta CDR3 sequencing of about 140 peripheral blood samples, made up of about 40 ophthalmopathy patients, approximately 73 hyperthyroidism patients and some 17 progressor patients. After sampling, hyperthyroidism patients received methimazole starting at 30 mg daily, and ophthalmopathy patients received high-dose intravenous methylprednisolone. Overall study results and their limits: No statistical method was used to set the sample size in advance, and investigators knew the group allocation. Most expanded thyroid clonotypes (frequency above 0.001) were also detected in blood, suggesting blood repertoires may reflect thyroid immune responses. In validation, progression to ophthalmopathy was predicted by the model with nearly 71% sensitivity and around 75% specificity, a median of about 6 months before onset. In cross-validation, a model built on a 13 V-J signature told ophthalmopathy apart from stable hyperthyroidism with approximately 90% sensitivity and about 81% specificity, and in testing the same model reached 80%/75%.

Moderately to severely active disease, a Clinical Activity Score of at least 3, a NOSPECS grade of at least 4, and a duration under 3 months were present in ophthalmopathy patients. Any patient with an uncontrolled infection, another autoimmune disease, pregnancy or lactation was excluded. Diagnoses were based on clinical symptoms, serum thyroxine and TRAb, thyroid ultrasound and orbital computed tomography. PBMCs were isolated from 10 ml of fresh peripheral blood by Ficoll-Paque density gradient centrifugation. Total RNA was extracted with Trizol reagent, and quality was checked on an Agilent 2100 Bioanalyzer. Points on this clonotype: The antigen it recognizes is unknown. The junction does not match germline at one end; this may be a read error.

The TCR beta CDR3 regions were amplified from the RNA transcripts. The first round of RT-PCR for the TCR CDR3 was performed with the HTBI primer set and the Qiagen OneStep RT-PCR kit. A second multiplex PCR round built the libraries, followed by size selection and purification. The libraries were sequenced on an Illumina HiSeq2000 using paired-end 100 bp reads. The original methods were these. SOAPnuke was used to process the raw data, throwing out any read that contained adapters or uncalled bases, had a mean Phred below 15, or lacked an exact constant-primer or identifier match. COPE v1.2.5 was used to merge high-quality paired reads, and clonotypes were defined as unique nucleotide sequences. MiTCR v1.1 was used to align clonotypes to the IMGT TRBV, TRBD and TRBJ reference segments. Only V-J combinations with frequency above 0.0001, covering approximately 99% of repertoires, were analysed. A TCS score was defined as the ratio of F50 (clonal expansion) to E x V (chaos), with BLOSUM62-based TCRdist applied between CDR3 peptides within each V-J. Welch's t-statistics and random forest reduced fewer than 550 V-J features to 13, which were used in a naive Bayes classifier (R e1071). The public reads were run again by TCRdb, first through fastp at Q25 and then through MiXCR, and only productive beta chains were kept. Under each unique CDR3 protein, matching rows form one entry showing the most common genes and DNA. TCRdb's processing, not the authors', yielded these V and J calls. The sample includes a few hundred thousand distinct CDR3 sequences, with over 15% observed a single time. The ten largest clones represent around 17% of the sample.

Based on the germline V gene, the CDR1 and CDR2 sequences are SGHAT and FQNNGV. From the cysteine through the phenylalanine, the CDR3 covers 17 amino acids. Just the 51-base CDR3 DNA is kept, in frame starting at base 1. The chain is assembled from TRBV11-2 and TRBJ2-1; perhaps TRBD1 is the D gene, with 5 bases matching. The sequencing input was blood. The source is a woman under 30 with Graves' ophthalmopathy. The sequence in DNA is TGCGCCAGCAGCCAAGATTGGGTGGAGACAGATTACAATGAGCAGTTCTTC. It is translated as CASSQDWVETDYNEQFF.